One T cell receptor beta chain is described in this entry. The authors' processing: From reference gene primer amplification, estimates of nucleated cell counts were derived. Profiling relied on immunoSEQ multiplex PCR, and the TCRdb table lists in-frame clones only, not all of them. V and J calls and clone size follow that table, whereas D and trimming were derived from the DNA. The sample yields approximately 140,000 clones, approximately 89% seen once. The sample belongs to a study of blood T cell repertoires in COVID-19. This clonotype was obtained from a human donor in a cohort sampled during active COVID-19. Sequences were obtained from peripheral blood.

CDR3 DNA sequence: TGTGCCAGCAGCTCTCGAGTGATAGCGGTGCTAGCCAAAAACATTCAGTACTTC. It specifies CASSSRVIAVLAKNIQYF. The chain links TRBV7-2 to TRBJ2-4, with D possibly TRBD2 on 6 matching bases. Germline CDR1 SGHTA, CDR2 FQGNSA. The germline V and J ends were trimmed by 4 bases and 0 bases, with 19 bases remaining between them. The CDR3 runs 18 residues.